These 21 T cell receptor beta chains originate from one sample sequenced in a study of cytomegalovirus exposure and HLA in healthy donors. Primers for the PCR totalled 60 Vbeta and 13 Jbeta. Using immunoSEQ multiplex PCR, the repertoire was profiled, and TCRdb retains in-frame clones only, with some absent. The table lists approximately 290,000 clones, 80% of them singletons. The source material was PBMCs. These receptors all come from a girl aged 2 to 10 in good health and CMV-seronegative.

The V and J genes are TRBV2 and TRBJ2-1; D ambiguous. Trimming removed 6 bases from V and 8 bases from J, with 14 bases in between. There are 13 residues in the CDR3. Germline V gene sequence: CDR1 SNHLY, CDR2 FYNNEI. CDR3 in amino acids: CASSGVSLDEQFF. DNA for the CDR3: TGTGCCAGCAGCGGAGTTAGCTTGGATGAGCAGTTCTTC.

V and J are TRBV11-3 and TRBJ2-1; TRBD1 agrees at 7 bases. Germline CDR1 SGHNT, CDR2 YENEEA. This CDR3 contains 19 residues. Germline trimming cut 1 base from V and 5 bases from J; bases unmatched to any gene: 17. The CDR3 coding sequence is TGTGCCAGCAGCTTAGGCCCCGGACACGACAGGGTAAGAGACAATGAGCAGTTCTTC. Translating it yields CASSLGPGHDRVRDNEQFF.

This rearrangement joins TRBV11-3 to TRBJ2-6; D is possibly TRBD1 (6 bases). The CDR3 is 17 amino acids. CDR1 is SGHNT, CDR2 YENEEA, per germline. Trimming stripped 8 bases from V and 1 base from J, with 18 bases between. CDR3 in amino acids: CASSLLRGSSGANVLTF. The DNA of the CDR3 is TGTGCCAGCTCCCTATTGAGGGGGTCGTCTGGGGCCAACGTCCTGACTTTC. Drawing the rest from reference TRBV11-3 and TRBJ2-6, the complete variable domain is EAGVVQSPRYKIIEKKQPVAFWCNPISGHNTLYWYLQNLGQGPELLIRYENEEAVDDSQLPKDRFSAERLKGVDSTLKIQPAELGDSAVYLCASSLLRGSSGANVLTFGAGSRLTVL.

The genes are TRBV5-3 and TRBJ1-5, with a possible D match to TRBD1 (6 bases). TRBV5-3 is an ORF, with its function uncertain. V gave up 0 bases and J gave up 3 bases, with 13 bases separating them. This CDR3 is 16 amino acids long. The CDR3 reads CARSLGLAGDNQPQHF. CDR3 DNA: TGTGCCAGAAGCTTGGGGCTTGCAGGGGACAATCAGCCCCAGCATTTT.

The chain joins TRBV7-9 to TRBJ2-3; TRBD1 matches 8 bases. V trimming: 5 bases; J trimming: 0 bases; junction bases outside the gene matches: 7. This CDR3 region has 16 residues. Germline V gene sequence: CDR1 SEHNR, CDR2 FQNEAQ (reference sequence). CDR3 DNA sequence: TGTGCCAGCAGCCCAGACAGGGGATCTAGCACAGATACGCAGTATTTT. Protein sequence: CASSPDRGSSTDTQYF.

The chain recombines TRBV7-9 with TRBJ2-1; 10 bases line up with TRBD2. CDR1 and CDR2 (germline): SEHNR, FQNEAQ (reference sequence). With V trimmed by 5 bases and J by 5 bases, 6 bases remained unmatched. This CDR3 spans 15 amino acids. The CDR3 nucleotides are TGTGCCAGCAGCCTAAGCGGGGGGGGAGACAATGAGCAGTTCTTC. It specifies CASSLSGGGDNEQFF.

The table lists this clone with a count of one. The CDR3 coding sequence is TGTGCCAGCAGTTTATTGGCCGGGGACTACGAGCAGTACTTC. Residues: CASSLLAGDYEQYF. This rearrangement joins TRBV28 to TRBJ2-5, with TRBD2 as a possible D gene (5 bases). The J call may be wrong; the DNA end is better matched by TRBJ2-7. The CDR3 has 14 residues. Germline V lookup: CDR1 MDHEN, CDR2 SYDVKM.

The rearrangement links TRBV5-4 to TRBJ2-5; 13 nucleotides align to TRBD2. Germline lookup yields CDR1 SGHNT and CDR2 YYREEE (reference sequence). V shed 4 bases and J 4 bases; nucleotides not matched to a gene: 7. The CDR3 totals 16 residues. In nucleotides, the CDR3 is TGTGCCAGCAGCCCCGGACTAGCGGGGGCCCCAGAGACCCAGTACTTC. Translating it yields CASSPGLAGAPETQYF. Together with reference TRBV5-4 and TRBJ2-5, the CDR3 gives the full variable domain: ETGVTQSPTHLIKTRGQQVTLRCSSQSGHNTVSWYQQALGQGPQFIFQYYREEENGRGNFPPRFSGLQFPNYSSELNVNALELDDSALYLCASSPGLAGAPETQYFGPGTRLLVL.

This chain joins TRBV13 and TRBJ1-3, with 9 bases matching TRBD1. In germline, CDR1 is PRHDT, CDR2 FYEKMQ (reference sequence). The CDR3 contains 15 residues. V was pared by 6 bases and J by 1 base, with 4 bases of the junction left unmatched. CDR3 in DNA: TGTGCCAGCAGGACAGGGGGATGGTCTGGAAACACCATATATTTT. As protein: CASRTGGWSGNTIYF.

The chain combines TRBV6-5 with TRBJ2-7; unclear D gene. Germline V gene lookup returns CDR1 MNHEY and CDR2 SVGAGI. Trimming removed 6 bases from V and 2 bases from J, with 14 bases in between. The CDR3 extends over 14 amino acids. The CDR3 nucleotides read TGTGCCAGCAGCCGACCCGGGTTGCCCTACGAGCAGTACTTC. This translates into CASSRPGLPYEQYF.

In DNA, the CDR3 is TGTGCCAGTCACAGACTAGCCCTTCCCTACGAGCAGTACTTC. It translates to CASHRLALPYEQYF. J is TRBJ2-7 and V is TRBV27; 7 bases match TRBD2. The CDR3 consists of 14 residues. CDR1 MNHEY and CDR2 SMNVEV come from the germline V gene (reference sequence). The junction had 10 bases not matched to a gene; V was cut back by 9 bases and J by 2 bases.

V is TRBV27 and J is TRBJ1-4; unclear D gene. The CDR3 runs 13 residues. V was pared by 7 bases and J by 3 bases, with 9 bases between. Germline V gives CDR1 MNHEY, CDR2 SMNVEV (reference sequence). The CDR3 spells CASKAGPNEKLFF. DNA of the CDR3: TGTGCCAGCAAGGCTGGGCCTAATGAAAAACTGTTTTTT.

CDR3 amino acids: CASMVGGGAYNEQFF. CDR3 nucleotide sequence: TGTGCCAGTATGGTGGGGGGGGGAGCCTACAATGAGCAGTTCTTC. J is TRBJ2-1 and V is TRBV5-4; 7 nucleotides agree with TRBD2. Germline values: CDR1 SGHNT, CDR2 YYREEE (reference sequence). J lost 2 bases, V lost 8 bases, and 10 bases had no gene match. This CDR3 spans 15 amino acids.

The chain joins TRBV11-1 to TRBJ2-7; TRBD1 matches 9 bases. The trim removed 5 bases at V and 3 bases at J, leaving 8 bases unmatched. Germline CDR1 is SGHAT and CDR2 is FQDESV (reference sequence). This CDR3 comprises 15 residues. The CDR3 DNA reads TGTGCCAGCAGCCCATGGACAGGGGAAGGCTACGAGCAGTACTTC. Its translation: CASSPWTGEGYEQYF.

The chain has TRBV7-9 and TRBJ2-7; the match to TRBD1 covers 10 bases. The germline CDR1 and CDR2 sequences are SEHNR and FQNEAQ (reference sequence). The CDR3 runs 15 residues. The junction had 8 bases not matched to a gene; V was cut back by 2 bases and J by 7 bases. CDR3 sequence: CASSLFDRGLKEQYF. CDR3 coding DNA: TGTGCCAGCAGCTTATTCGACAGGGGGCTGAAGGAGCAGTACTTC.

Here the CDR3 reads CASRRPDLGLSEAFF. The CDR3 DNA follows: TGTGCCAGCCGAAGACCCGACTTGGGTTTATCTGAAGCTTTCTTT. This sequence joins TRBV28 and TRBJ1-1; D is undetermined. From germline, CDR1 is MDHEN and CDR2 SYDVKM. The CDR3 spans 15 residues. The germline V and J ends were trimmed by 8 bases and 6 bases, with 22 bases remaining between them.

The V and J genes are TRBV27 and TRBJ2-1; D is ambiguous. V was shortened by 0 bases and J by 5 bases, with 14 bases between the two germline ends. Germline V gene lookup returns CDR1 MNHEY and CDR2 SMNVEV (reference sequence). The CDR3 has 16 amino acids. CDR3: CASSLSIARKHNEQFF. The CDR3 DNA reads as TGTGCCAGCAGTTTATCGATAGCTAGAAAACACAATGAGCAGTTCTTC.

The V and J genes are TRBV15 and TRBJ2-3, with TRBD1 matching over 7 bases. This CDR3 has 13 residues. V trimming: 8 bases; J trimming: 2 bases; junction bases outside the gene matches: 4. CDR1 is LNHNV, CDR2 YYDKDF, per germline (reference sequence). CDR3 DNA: TGTGCCACCTGGGGACAGAACACAGATACGCAGTATTTT. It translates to CATWGQNTDTQYF.

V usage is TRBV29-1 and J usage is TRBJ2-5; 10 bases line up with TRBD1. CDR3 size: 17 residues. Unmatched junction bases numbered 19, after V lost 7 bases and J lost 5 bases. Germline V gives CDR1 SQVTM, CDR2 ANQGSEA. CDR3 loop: CSAKPGQGFRGHETQYF. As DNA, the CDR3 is TGCAGCGCCAAGCCGGGACAGGGGTTTCGGGGACACGAGACCCAGTACTTC.

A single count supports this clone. The CDR3 spells CSVEDLVEGIRPEAFF. CDR3 bases: TGCAGCGTTGAAGATTTGGTGGAGGGGATCAGGCCTGAAGCTTTCTTT. The chain is built from TRBV29-1 and TRBJ1-1; D possibly corresponds to TRBD1 (5 bases). Between the trimmed V and J ends, which lost 0 bases and 6 bases, there was a span of 20 bases. In germline, CDR1 is SQVTM, CDR2 ANQGSEA. The CDR3 covers 16 residues.

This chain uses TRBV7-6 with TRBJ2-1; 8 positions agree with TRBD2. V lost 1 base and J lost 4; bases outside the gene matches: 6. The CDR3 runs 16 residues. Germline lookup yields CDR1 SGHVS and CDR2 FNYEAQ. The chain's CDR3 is CASSLGHGGVYNEQFF. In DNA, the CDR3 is TGTGCCAGCAGCTTAGGACACGGGGGGGTTTACAATGAGCAGTTCTTC.